This T cell receptor (beta chain) stems from a study of graft-versus-host responses after intestinal transplantation. Study-level background: Grafts that recipients had were multivisceral, liver-intestinal, or isolated intestinal transplants. All of the recipients had induction that used anti-thymocyte globulin, then tacrolimus and steroids for about 3 years. Whole-study results and caveats: Circulating GvH clone levels at their peak were associated with HvG declines (early post-transplant).

TCRdb's copy holds only in-frame clones and misses some; the assay was immunoSEQ multiplex PCR. The sample holds some 87,000 clones, roughly 93% seen once. This CDR3 is built from 15 residues. Trimming removed 5 bases from V and 7 bases from J; junction bases left unmatched: 11. Germline V gene data show CDR1 as SEHNR and CDR2 as FQNEAQ (reference sequence). With regard to this clone: Antigen specificity is unknown.

The chain joins TRBV7-9 to TRBJ2-1, with 7 nucleotides matching TRBD2. The clonotype originates from a human donor who was the organ donor for an intestinal transplant. The source was unstimulated CD8+ T cells sorted from spleen or lymph node cells, collected before transplant. The CDR3 nucleotides are TGTGCCAGCAGCAAGCCTGAGCGGGGCAGGAATGAGCAGTTCTTC. Translation: CASSKPERGRNEQFF.